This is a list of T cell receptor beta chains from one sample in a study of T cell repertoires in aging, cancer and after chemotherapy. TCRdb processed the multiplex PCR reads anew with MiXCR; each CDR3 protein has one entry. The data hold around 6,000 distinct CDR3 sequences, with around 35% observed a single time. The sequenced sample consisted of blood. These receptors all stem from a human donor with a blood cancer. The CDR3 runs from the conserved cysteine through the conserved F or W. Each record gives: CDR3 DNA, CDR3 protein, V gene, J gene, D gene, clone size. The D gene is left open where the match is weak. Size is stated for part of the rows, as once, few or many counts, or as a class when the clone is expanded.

CDR3 DNA: TGCAGTGCTAGTGCTGGGGGTACTAACTATGGCTACACCTTC
CDR3 protein: CSASAGGTNYGYTF
V gene: TRBV20-1
J gene: TRBJ1-2
D gene: -
clone size: -

CDR3 DNA: TGCAGTGCTAGCACACCCCAGGGGGCGAGCGAGCAGTACTTC
CDR3 protein: CSASTPQGASEQYF
V gene: TRBV20-1
J gene: TRBJ2-7
D gene: TRBD1
clone size: -

CDR3 DNA: TGTGCCAGTAGTATTGGGACTAGCGGGGATTTCGCGAACATCGGGGAGCTGTTTTTT
CDR3 protein: CASSIGTSGDFANIGELFF
V gene: TRBV19
J gene: TRBJ2-2
D gene: TRBD2
clone size: -

CDR3 DNA: TGTGCCAGCTCACCAAGTCGGGACAGCTATGGCTACACCTTC
CDR3 protein: CASSPSRDSYGYTF
V gene: TRBV18
J gene: TRBJ1-2
D gene: TRBD1
clone size: -

CDR3 DNA: TGTGCCAGCAGACCGGACTGGAGCTCCTACGAGCAGTACTTC
CDR3 protein: CASRPDWSSYEQYF
V gene: TRBV28
J gene: TRBJ2-7
D gene: -
clone size: -

CDR3 DNA: TGTGCCAGCAGCCCGGGACTAGCGACCCAGAGGGTACACAATGAGCAGTTCTTC
CDR3 protein: CASSPGLATQRVHNEQFF
V gene: TRBV6-2/TRBV6-3
J gene: TRBJ2-1
D gene: TRBD2
clone size: -

CDR3 DNA: TGTGCCAGCAGCTTAGGCAACAGGGCATCTTCACCCCTCCACTTT
CDR3 protein: CASSLGNRASSPLHF
V gene: TRBV13
J gene: TRBJ1-6
D gene: -
clone size: -

CDR3 DNA: TGCAGTGCTCGCTGGGAGCTAGCGGGAGGGGGTATGGCCTACAATGAGCAGTTCTTC
CDR3 protein: CSARWELAGGGMAYNEQFF
V gene: TRBV20-1
J gene: TRBJ2-1
D gene: TRBD2
clone size: -

CDR3 DNA: TGTGCCAGCAGTCGGGGGGGACTAGCCAAAAACATTCAGTACTTC
CDR3 protein: CASSRGGLAKNIQYF
V gene: TRBV27
J gene: TRBJ2-4
D gene: TRBD2
clone size: -

CDR3 DNA: TGTGCCATCAGGGGGACAGGGGCTGGGGCCAACGTCCTGACTTTC
CDR3 protein: CAIRGTGAGANVLTF
V gene: TRBV10-3
J gene: TRBJ2-6
D gene: TRBD1
clone size: -

CDR3 DNA: TGTGCCAGCAGTTTGGGGACTGGCTTTATCACAGATACGCAGTATTTT
CDR3 protein: CASSLGTGFITDTQYF
V gene: TRBV12-3/TRBV12-4
J gene: TRBJ2-3
D gene: -
clone size: few

CDR3 DNA: TGTGCCAGCAGCTTAACGGGCGGCGGCTACGAGCAGTACTTC
CDR3 protein: CASSLTGGGYEQYF
V gene: TRBV7-6
J gene: TRBJ2-7
D gene: -
clone size: few

CDR3 DNA: TGTGCCAGCAGCTCGAAGCAGGGGGGCTATGGCTACACCTTC
CDR3 protein: CASSSKQGGYGYTF
V gene: TRBV11-2
J gene: TRBJ1-2
D gene: TRBD1
clone size: few

CDR3 DNA: TGTGCCAGCAGTACTAGCTTTGAGCAGTTCTTC
CDR3 protein: CASSTSFEQFF
V gene: TRBV12-3/TRBV12-4
J gene: TRBJ2-1
D gene: -
clone size: -

CDR3 DNA: TGTGCCAGCAGTTACGCCGTGGCAGCCTACGAGCAGTACTTC
CDR3 protein: CASSYAVAAYEQYF
V gene: TRBV6-2/TRBV6-3
J gene: TRBJ2-7
D gene: -
clone size: few

CDR3 DNA: TGTGCCAGCAGTTTGCTCGTGACCCACCGGTCTGGGGCCAACGTCCTGACTTTC
CDR3 protein: CASSLLVTHRSGANVLTF
V gene: TRBV27
J gene: TRBJ2-6
D gene: -
clone size: -

CDR3 DNA: TGTGCCAGCACCCCCGTGACACCCACAGATACGCAGTATTTT
CDR3 protein: CASTPVTPTDTQYF
V gene: TRBV7-6
J gene: TRBJ2-3
D gene: -
clone size: -

CDR3 DNA: TGTGCCAGCAGTTCATGGACAGGGAAAGAGACCCAGTACTTC
CDR3 protein: CASSSWTGKETQYF
V gene: TRBV27
J gene: TRBJ2-5
D gene: TRBD1
clone size: -

CDR3 DNA: TGTGCCAGCAGCACCGAAACTAGCGGGTGGCCCTACGAGCAGTACTTC
CDR3 protein: CASSTETSGWPYEQYF
V gene: TRBV5-6
J gene: TRBJ2-7
D gene: TRBD2
clone size: -

CDR3 DNA: TGTGCCAGCAGTGGACGACAGGGAGGCAGTCAGCCCCAGCATTTT
CDR3 protein: CASSGRQGGSQPQHF
V gene: TRBV6-1
J gene: TRBJ1-5
D gene: TRBD1
clone size: few

CDR3 DNA: TGCGCCAGCAGCTTGGAGGGCCTCGGGAACAATGAGCAGTTCTTC
CDR3 protein: CASSLEGLGNNEQFF
V gene: TRBV5-1
J gene: TRBJ2-1
D gene: -
clone size: -

CDR3 DNA: TGTGCCAGCACCCGGGGACCCTTAGGGGACAATGAGCAGTTCTTC
CDR3 protein: CASTRGPLGDNEQFF
V gene: TRBV6-2/TRBV6-3
J gene: TRBJ2-1
D gene: -
clone size: -

CDR3 DNA: TGTGCCAGCGGCAACTACGAGCAGTACTTC
CDR3 protein: CASGNYEQYF
V gene: TRBV12-3/TRBV12-4
J gene: TRBJ2-7
D gene: -
clone size: -

CDR3 DNA: TGCAGTGCTCCCTATGTGAACACCGGGGAGCTGTTTTTT
CDR3 protein: CSAPYVNTGELFF
V gene: TRBV20-1
J gene: TRBJ2-2
D gene: -
clone size: -

CDR3 DNA: TGTGCCACCACCGGGGCGGGGTTAGACTCTGGGGCCAACGTCCTGACTTTC
CDR3 protein: CATTGAGLDSGANVLTF
V gene: TRBV10-3
J gene: TRBJ2-6
D gene: -
clone size: few

CDR3 DNA: TGCAGCGGGGGTGGCGGGGCCGCCTACGAGCAGTACTTC
CDR3 protein: CSGGGGAAYEQYF
V gene: TRBV29-1
J gene: TRBJ2-7
D gene: -
clone size: few

CDR3 DNA: TGTGCCAGCTCACCACCCTCGGGTGGGCAGTTCTTC
CDR3 protein: CASSPPSGGQFF
V gene: TRBV18
J gene: TRBJ2-1
D gene: -
clone size: -

CDR3 DNA: TGTGCCAGCAGCTTAGTATCGGGCGGGAGGACATACAATGAGCAGTTCTTC
CDR3 protein: CASSLVSGGRTYNEQFF
V gene: TRBV7-6
J gene: TRBJ2-1
D gene: TRBD2
clone size: -

CDR3 DNA: TGTGCCAGCAGGACTGGACGGACTCCCACAGATACGCAGTATTTT
CDR3 protein: CASRTGRTPTDTQYF
V gene: TRBV12-3/TRBV12-4
J gene: TRBJ2-3
D gene: -
clone size: -

CDR3 DNA: TGTGCCAGCAAACCAAGCGGGGGGACCTACGAGCAGTACTTC
CDR3 protein: CASKPSGGTYEQYF
V gene: TRBV6-1
J gene: TRBJ2-7
D gene: TRBD2
clone size: few

CDR3 DNA: TGTGCCAGCAGCCGAATCTCAGGGGCGAGCACAGATACGCAGTATTTT
CDR3 protein: CASSRISGASTDTQYF
V gene: TRBV11-1
J gene: TRBJ2-3
D gene: -
clone size: medium-sized

CDR3 DNA: TGTGCCAGTAGCGGGACAGGGGGAGGCAGATCGAACACCGGGGAGCTGTTTTTT
CDR3 protein: CASSGTGGGRSNTGELFF
V gene: TRBV19
J gene: TRBJ2-2
D gene: TRBD1
clone size: -

CDR3 DNA: TGTGCCGCGAGCCGGGCACGCTTCTCCTACGAGCAGTACTTC
CDR3 protein: CAASRARFSYEQYF
V gene: TRBV6-5
J gene: TRBJ2-7
D gene: -
clone size: -

CDR3 DNA: TGTGCCAGCAGCTTAGCGGTGACAGGTATGAACACTGAAGCTTTCTTT
CDR3 protein: CASSLAVTGMNTEAFF
V gene: TRBV7-6
J gene: TRBJ1-1
D gene: -
clone size: -

CDR3 DNA: TGTGCCAGCAGTTTATCCCCCGTGCTGAGAGAGACCCAGTACTTC
CDR3 protein: CASSLSPVLRETQYF
V gene: TRBV27
J gene: TRBJ2-5
D gene: -
clone size: -

CDR3 DNA: TGTGCCACCAGTTCGGACAGTAACTATGGCTACACCTTC
CDR3 protein: CATSSDSNYGYTF
V gene: TRBV24-1
J gene: TRBJ1-2
D gene: -
clone size: -